Each of the 15 T cell receptor beta chains below was sequenced from the same sample in a study of T cell repertoires in cytomegalovirus infection. Using its own MiXCR run on the reads, TCRdb lists one record per CDR3 protein. Altogether some 180,000 distinct CDR3 sequences are present, 8% to 10% being singletons, with the ten largest covering approximately 4.2%. Source material: PBMCs. Every receptor here comes from a human donor in good health (CMV status not recorded). Some clones in this sample may be carry-over from other donors' samples.

This clonotype was counted at least ten times. V and J are TRBV6-2 or TRBV6-3 and TRBJ1-1; the match to TRBD1 covers 8 bases. Looked up from germline, CDR1 is MNHEY and CDR2 is SVGEGT. J was trimmed by 1 base and V by 6 bases; bases with no gene match: 7. This CDR3 has 15 residues. CDR3 sequence: CASSTDRVSNTEAFF. The CDR3 DNA reads TGTGCCAGCAGCACGGACAGGGTCTCGAACACTGAAGCTTTCTTT.

This clonotype was seen a few times. The chain is built from TRBV24-1 and TRBJ2-1; TRBD2 matches 13 bases. The CDR3 loop spans 18 amino acids. V lost 3 bases to trimming and J lost 5 bases; unmatched junction nucleotides: 9. Germline CDR1 reads KGHDR; CDR2 reads SFDVKD. The CDR3 spells CATSDNLGTSGTDNEQFF. CDR3 DNA sequence: TGTGCCACCAGTGATAACCTCGGGACTAGCGGGACAGACAATGAGCAGTTCTTC.

J is TRBJ2-1 and V is TRBV19; 7 positions match TRBD2. The V segment lost 6 bases and the J segment 2 bases; nucleotides outside the gene matches: 7. This CDR3 contains 15 residues. Germline CDR1 and CDR2: LNHDA and SQIVND (reference sequence). In DNA form, the CDR3 reads TGTGCCAGTAGACTACTAGCGCATACCTACAATGAGCAGTTCTTC. Its protein product is CASRLLAHTYNEQFF.

This clonotype was observed at least ten times. The CDR3 bases are TGTGCCAGCAGTTCCCGACTAGCGGGAACCTATGAGCAGTTCTTC. Residues: CASSSRLAGTYEQFF. The V call is TRBV28, the J call TRBJ2-1, with 11 bases fitting TRBD2. Germline assignment: CDR1 MDHEN and CDR2 SYDVKM. The CDR3 spans 15 residues. V lost 4 bases to trimming and J lost 8 bases; unmatched junction nucleotides: 7.

A few counts support this clonotype. The chain recombines TRBV20-1 with TRBJ2-1; 14 bases line up with TRBD2. The CDR3 has 15 residues. Germline CDR1 reads DFQATT; CDR2 reads SNEGSKA (reference sequence). V gave up 6 bases and J gave up 5 bases; unmatched junction bases: 6. The CDR3 loop reads CSALTTSGRDNEQFF. In DNA form, the CDR3 reads TGCAGTGCCCTGACGACTAGCGGGAGGGACAATGAGCAGTTCTTC.

The CDR3 DNA is TGCGCCAGCAGCCAAGGCGGGACAGATTTTCCGCATGGCTACACCTTC. Its translation is CASSQGGTDFPHGYTF. The chain has TRBV4-3 and TRBJ1-2; 7 positions match TRBD1. Germline V gene sequence: CDR1 LGHNA, CDR2 YSLEER. V shed 1 base and J 6 bases; nucleotides not matched to a gene: 11. The length of the CDR3 is 16 residues.

This clonotype was counted only a few times. The chain couples TRBV4-3 to TRBJ1-1, with D possibly being TRBD1 (6 bases). Germline V gene lookup returns CDR1 LGHNA and CDR2 YSLEER. The CDR3 totals 15 residues. Trimming left V 0 bases short and J 3 bases short, with 11 bases between. The DNA of the CDR3 is TGCGCCAGCAGCCAAGAAGAAAGGGGGGACACTGAAGCTTTCTTT. It yields the protein CASSQEERGDTEAFF.

This sequence joins TRBV4-1 and TRBJ1-5, with a tentative D call TRBD1 (5 bases). CDR3 size: 17 residues. Trimming pared 1 base from V and 2 bases from J, leaving 15 bases between. CDR1 is MGHRA, CDR2 YSYEKL, per germline. DNA of the CDR3: TGCGCCAGCAGCCAAGGGGGGAGACGAATGGGCAATCAGCCCCAGCATTTT. Residues: CASSQGGRRMGNQPQHF.

The chain joins TRBV30 to TRBJ1-1; D is uncertain. CDR1 and CDR2 from the germline V gene are GTSNPN and SVGIG (reference sequence). V dropped 2 bases and J dropped 8 bases, with 9 bases sitting between them. This CDR3 comprises 11 residues. The CDR3 nucleotides read TGTGCCTGGAGTCTAAACCGAGAAGCTTTCTTT. Its translation: CAWSLNREAFF.

The V gene is TRBV20-1, the J gene TRBJ2-7, with D possibly matching TRBD2 (5 bases). Between the trimmed V and J ends, which lost 3 bases and 5 bases, there was a span of 8 bases. The CDR3 has 11 residues. Germline CDR1 DFQATT, CDR2 SNEGSKA (reference sequence). In nucleotides, the CDR3 is TGCAGTGCTAGGCACGGGGACGAGCAGTACTTC. The encoded protein is CSARHGDEQYF.

This clonotype is medium-sized. The chain carries TRBV7-2 and TRBJ2-2; tentative D call: TRBD1 (6 bases). CDR3 size: 15 residues. V gave up 7 bases and J gave up 1 base, with 13 bases separating them. Germline assignment: CDR1 SGHTA and CDR2 FQGNSA. The CDR3 sequence: CASNRDNLNTGELFF. As DNA, the CDR3 is TGTGCCAGCAATAGGGACAACCTGAACACCGGGGAGCTGTTTTTT.

On this clonotype itself: Being one base from a much bigger clone, this may be a read error. This chain uses TRBV7-4 with TRBJ2-2; either TRBD1 or TRBD2 may fit D (5 bases each). CDR1 SGHVT and CDR2 SQSDAQ come from the germline V gene. The CDR3 covers 15 residues. This CDR3 reads CACSRDGANTGELFF. In DNA form, the CDR3 reads TGTGCCTGCAGCCGGGACGGCGCGAACACCGGGGAGCTGTTTTTT.

This clonotype was counted at least ten times. The chain links TRBV7-2 to TRBJ1-2; D is possibly TRBD1 (6 bases). V gave up 1 base and J gave up 8 bases, with 17 bases separating them. Germline assignment: CDR1 SGHTA and CDR2 FQGNSA. This CDR3 has 15 residues. The CDR3 sequence: CASSLGVNRVKGYTF. CDR3 coding DNA: TGTGCCAGCAGCTTAGGGGTTAACAGGGTGAAAGGCTACACCTTC. The full variable domain, its missing parts supplied by reference TRBV7-2 and TRBJ1-2, is GAGVSQSPSNKVTEKGKDVELRCDPISGHTALYWYRQSLGQGLEFLIYFQGNSAPDKSGLPSDRFSAERTGGSVSTLTIQRTQQEDSAVYLCASSLGVNRVKGYTFGSGTRLTVV.

The rearrangement uses TRBV28 and TRBJ1-1, with TRBD1 as a possible D gene (5 bases). Per germline, CDR1 MDHEN and CDR2 SYDVKM. The V end lost 6 bases, the J end lost 3 bases, and 14 bases lay between the germline ends. This CDR3 has 14 amino acids. The CDR3 DNA follows: TGTGCCAGCAGGGGGACTGGACGGTACACTGAAGCTTTCTTT. It codes for CASRGTGRYTEAFF. The whole variable domain, remainder taken from reference TRBV28 and TRBJ1-1, is DVKVTQSSRYLVKRTGEKVFLECVQDMDHENMFWYRQDPGLGLRLIYFSYDVKMKEKGDIPEGYSVSREKKERFSLILESASTNQTSMYLCASRGTGRYTEAFFGQGTRLTVV.

Many counts were recorded for this clonotype. The chain has TRBV19 and TRBJ2-7; D could derive from TRBD1 or TRBD2 (5 bases each). Trimming removed 5 bases at V and 2 bases at J, with 10 bases between. CDR3 size: 13 residues. The germline CDR1 and CDR2 sequences are LNHDA and SQIVND (reference sequence). CDR3 residues: CASSPGTTYEQYF. The CDR3 bases are TGTGCCAGTAGTCCGGGGACCACCTACGAGCAGTACTTC.